These 23 T cell receptor beta chains originate from one sample sequenced in a study of T cells in Graves' hyperthyroidism and ophthalmopathy. Amplified TCR beta CDR3 regions derived from RNA transcripts. An initial round of RT-PCR targeting the TCR CDR3 relied on the HTBI primer set. TCRdb independently ran MiXCR on the multiplex PCR reads; one entry per CDR3 protein. The sample shows around 520,000 distinct CDR3 sequences, less than 15% of them seen only once. Sequencing used blood. These receptors came from a woman aged 35 to 49 with Graves' hyperthyroidism.

This clonotype was recorded at least ten times. The rearrangement joins TRBV29-1 to TRBJ1-1; D perhaps matches TRBD1 (5 bases). The CDR3 sequence is 12 residues long. The V gene's germline CDR1 is SQVTM and CDR2 ANQGSEA. Trimming removed 4 bases from V and 1 base from J, with 7 bases in between. Here the CDR3 reads CSVVTGNTEAFF. The CDR3 DNA follows: TGCAGCGTTGTAACAGGGAACACTGAAGCTTTCTTT.

This clonotype was counted ten times or more. The genes are TRBV28 and TRBJ2-7; 8 bases match TRBD1. The germline V gene encodes CDR1 MDHEN and CDR2 SYDVKM. The CDR3 totals 17 residues. Unmatched junction bases numbered 14, after V lost 3 bases and J lost 4 bases. The CDR3 coding sequence is TGTGCCAGCAGTTTTTTTAGGACAGGGACGGTCTGGTACGAGCAGTACTTC. The encoded protein is CASSFFRTGTVWYEQYF. Based on the CDR3 plus reference TRBV28 and TRBJ2-7, the full variable domain is DVKVTQSSRYLVKRTGEKVFLECVQDMDHENMFWYRQDPGLGLRLIYFSYDVKMKEKGDIPEGYSVSREKKERFSLILESASTNQTSMYLCASSFFRTGTVWYEQYFGPGTRLTVT.

This clonotype was recorded at least ten times. The gene calls are TRBV5-1 and TRBJ2-1; unclear D gene. Germline CDR1 reads SGHRS; CDR2 reads YFSETQ. V was trimmed by 2 bases and J by 0 bases, leaving 6 bases between them. This CDR3 is 14 amino acids long. The CDR3 nucleotides read TGCGCCAGCAGCTTTGGCAACTCCTACAATGAGCAGTTCTTC. The encoded protein is CASSFGNSYNEQFF.

In its sample, this clonotype was seen many times. The chain has TRBV28 and TRBJ2-5; 9 bases agree with TRBD1. Trimming took 7 bases from V and 3 from J; bases not matched to a gene: 9. Germline-derived CDR1 and CDR2 are MDHEN and SYDVKM. This CDR3 spans 15 amino acids. CDR3 amino acids: CASNDYTGGEETQYF. CDR3 DNA: TGTGCCAGCAACGATTATACAGGGGGCGAAGAGACCCAGTACTTC.

This clonotype has a handful of counts. This may be a read error: a much more frequent sequence differs by one nucleotide. The genes are TRBV11-2 and TRBJ2-5; TRBD2 is a possible D gene (5 bases). Germline CDR1 SGHAT, CDR2 FQNNGV. The CDR3 is 17 residues long. V gave up 1 base and J gave up 0 bases, with 15 bases separating them. As DNA, the CDR3 is TGTGCCAGCAGCTTAGGGCGGGCAGCGGTTTACCAAGAGACCCAGTACTTC. Protein sequence: CASSLGRAAVYQETQYF.

This clonotype was counted many times. This chain uses TRBV20-1 with TRBJ2-5; 11 bases agree with TRBD2. The V gene end was trimmed by 6 bases and the J gene end by 2 bases; junction bases not matched to a gene: 5. The length of the CDR3 is 14 residues. Looked up from germline, CDR1 is DFQATT and CDR2 is SNEGSKA (reference sequence). The CDR3: CSALAGGLQETQYF. CDR3 coding DNA: TGCAGTGCCTTAGCGGGAGGGCTACAAGAGACCCAGTACTTC.

This clonotype was counted ten times or more. V is TRBV6-2 or TRBV6-3 and J is TRBJ1-5; D not resolved. The length of the CDR3 is 15 residues. Germline lookup yields CDR1 MNHEY and CDR2 SVGEGT. The ends were cut back, 0 bases at V and 3 bases at J, with 9 bases in the middle. CDR3 in DNA: TGTGCCAGCAGTTACTCCAGACCAATCAATCAGCCCCAGCATTTT. Translating it yields CASSYSRPINQPQHF.

This clonotype was observed many times. The chain carries TRBV7-8 and TRBJ2-1; 7 nucleotides agree with TRBD2. The length of the CDR3 is 17 residues. In germline, CDR1 is SGHVS, CDR2 FQNEAQ. V was pared by 4 bases and J by 3 bases, with 12 bases of the junction left unmatched. CDR3 DNA sequence: TGTGCCAGCAGCTCCCCCCGGGGGGACTTCCACTACAATGAGCAGTTCTTC. Translated: CASSSPRGDFHYNEQFF.

This clonotype was counted many times. This chain joins TRBV5-1 and TRBJ2-1; D might be TRBD1 (6 bases). Trimming took off 0 bases at V and 4 bases at J, with 11 bases between the two ends. The CDR3 has 15 residues. Germline-derived CDR1 and CDR2 are SGHRS and YFSETQ. The CDR3: CASSLEDSRYNEQFF. The CDR3 nucleotides are TGCGCCAGCAGCTTGGAGGACAGCCGGTACAATGAGCAGTTCTTC.

This clonotype has only a few counts. The V and J genes are TRBV20-1 and TRBJ1-5; no clear D gene. V lost 0 bases and J lost 0, with 9 bases in between. CDR3 length equals 15 residues. Germline assignment: CDR1 DFQATT and CDR2 SNEGSKA (reference sequence). The CDR3 nucleotides read TGCAGTGCTAGAGATGCTCAATATAGCAATCAGCCCCAGCATTTT. It encodes CSARDAQYSNQPQHF.

This clonotype was seen more than once but under ten times. The gene calls are TRBV20-1 and TRBJ1-1; no firm D call. CDR3 length equals 14 residues. CDR1 DFQATT and CDR2 SNEGSKA come from the germline V gene (reference sequence). With 3 bases removed from V and 0 bases from J, the gap between germline ends came to 11 bases. CDR3 in DNA: TGCAGTGCTAGTTTTGACAACATGAACACTGAAGCTTTCTTT. It specifies CSASFDNMNTEAFF.

The chain employs TRBV19 and TRBJ2-3, with 11 positions matching TRBD2. J gave up 4 bases and V 6 bases, and 3 bases lay outside the gene matches. The germline V gene encodes CDR1 LNHDA and CDR2 SQIVND (reference sequence). The CDR3 totals 14 residues. CDR3 in amino acids: CASRTSGEADTQYF. In DNA, the CDR3 is TGTGCCAGTAGGACTAGCGGGGAAGCAGATACGCAGTATTTT.

This clonotype came up many times. The J gene is TRBJ2-5, the V gene TRBV12-3 or TRBV12-4; 10 bases fit TRBD2. The CDR3 runs 16 residues. V trimming: 6 bases; J trimming: 3 bases; junction bases outside the gene matches: 10. For the CDR3, the DNA is TGTGCCAGCAGCCAACCGGGACTAGCGTACAAAGAGACCCAGTACTTC. Translating gives CASSQPGLAYKETQYF.

The chain recombines TRBV5-8 with TRBJ2-1; 9 bases are a match to TRBD1. Germline V CDR1 and CDR2: SGHTS, YDEGEE. The ends lost 5 bases at V and 2 bases at J; junction bases unmatched: 5. This CDR3 region has 15 residues. The CDR3 region is CASRRTGDTYNEQFF. CDR3 DNA sequence: TGTGCCAGCAGACGGACAGGGGACACCTACAATGAGCAGTTCTTC.

This clonotype appeared a few times. This could be a read error, since a much larger clone is one nucleotide away. This chain connects TRBV12-3 or TRBV12-4 to TRBJ1-1; TRBD1 might be the D (5 bases). The CDR3 loop spans 15 amino acids. In DNA form, the CDR3 reads TGTGCCAGCAGGCTCACTGGACACAAGAACACTGAAACTTTCTTT. Translated: CASRLTGHKNTETFF.

This clonotype has ten or more counts. The chain uses TRBV28 and TRBJ2-1; 8 bases match TRBD2. J lost 5 bases, V lost 5 bases, and 8 bases had no gene match. The CDR3 consists of 15 residues. Germline V gene data show CDR1 as MDHEN and CDR2 as SYDVKM. The CDR3 sequence: CASSPGRGANNEQFF. In DNA form, the CDR3 reads TGTGCCAGCAGTCCCGGGCGGGGGGCCAACAATGAGCAGTTCTTC.

The CDR3 loop is CASSLGGGLMETQYF. DNA for the CDR3: TGTGCCAGCAGCCTTGGCGGGGGGCTGATGGAGACCCAGTACTTC. The genes are TRBV28 and TRBJ2-5, with 8 bases fitting TRBD2. With V trimmed by 6 bases and J by 5 bases, 11 bases remained unmatched. The CDR3 is 15 residues long. Germline-derived CDR1 and CDR2 are MDHEN and SYDVKM.

This clonotype came up a few times. The chain has TRBV19 and TRBJ1-6, with unresolved D. The CDR3 length is 15 residues. Germline values: CDR1 LNHDA, CDR2 SQIVND (reference sequence). Between the trimmed V and J ends, which lost 5 bases and 5 bases, there was a span of 13 bases. CDR3 sequence: CASSQRADHNSPLHF. The DNA for the CDR3 is TGTGCCAGTAGTCAGCGGGCGGATCATAATTCACCCCTCCACTTT. Complete variable domain (other parts from reference TRBV19 and TRBJ1-6): DGGITQSPKYLFRKEGQNVTLSCEQNLNHDAMYWYRQDPGQGLRLIYYSQIVNDFQKGDIAEGYSVSREKKESFPLTVTSAQKNPTAFYLCASSQRADHNSPLHFGNGTRLTVT.

The V and J genes are TRBV6-4 and TRBJ1-2; D is undetermined. The CDR3 runs 16 residues. Per the germline V gene, CDR1 is MRHNA and CDR2 is SNTAGT. Trimming took 3 bases from V and 6 from J, leaving 20 bases between them. In DNA, the CDR3 is TGTGCCAGCAGTGAAGCCCATCCCAAGGGAGGAGATGGCTACACCTTC. Translating gives CASSEAHPKGGDGYTF.

This clonotype was observed a few times. Compared with germline, one end of the junction differs, possibly owing to a read error. This sequence joins TRBV6-9 and TRBJ2-7, with a possible D match to TRBD1 (6 bases). The CDR3 contains 14 residues. Looked up from germline, CDR1 is MNHGY and CDR2 is SVAAGI. CDR3 DNA sequence: TGTGCCAGCAGTGATTCCGGGACACCTTACGAGCAGTACTTC. Its protein product is CASSDSGTPYEQYF.

The chain has TRBV6-1 and TRBJ1-5; no definite D call. With 3 bases removed from V and 7 bases from J, the gap between germline ends came to 13 bases. The CDR3 consists of 14 residues. Germline V CDR1 and CDR2: MNHNS, SASEGT. CDR3 amino acids: CASSDVQGRQPQHF. The CDR3 nucleotides are TGTGCCAGCAGTGATGTTCAAGGGCGGCAGCCCCAGCATTTT.

In this sample, this clonotype turned up many times. This rearrangement joins TRBV20-1 to TRBJ2-3; 7 bases match TRBD2. The J segment lost 3 bases and the V segment lost 3 bases, leaving 3 bases of the junction unmatched. There are 13 residues in the CDR3. Germline values: CDR1 DFQATT, CDR2 SNEGSKA (reference sequence). CDR3 in amino acids: CSAREAGTDTQYF. Here the CDR3 DNA reads TGCAGTGCTAGGGAAGCGGGAACAGATACGCAGTATTTT.

This clonotype came up many times. The chain uses TRBV5-1 and TRBJ2-7; TRBD2 matches 14 bases. Germline CDR1 SGHRS, CDR2 YFSETQ. The ends lost 4 bases at V and 4 bases at J; junction bases unmatched: 13. The CDR3 is 18 residues long. The CDR3 sequence is CASSPQTSGRAGQYEQYF. CDR3 DNA: TGCGCCAGCAGCCCTCAGACTAGCGGGAGGGCCGGACAATACGAGCAGTACTTC. Full variable domain (remainder filled in from reference TRBV5-1 and TRBJ2-7): KAGVTQTPRYLIKTRGQQVTLSCSPISGHRSVSWYQQTPGQGLQFLFEYFSETQRNKGNFPGRFSGRQFSNSRSEMNVSTLELGDSALYLCASSPQTSGRAGQYEQYFGPGTRLTVT.